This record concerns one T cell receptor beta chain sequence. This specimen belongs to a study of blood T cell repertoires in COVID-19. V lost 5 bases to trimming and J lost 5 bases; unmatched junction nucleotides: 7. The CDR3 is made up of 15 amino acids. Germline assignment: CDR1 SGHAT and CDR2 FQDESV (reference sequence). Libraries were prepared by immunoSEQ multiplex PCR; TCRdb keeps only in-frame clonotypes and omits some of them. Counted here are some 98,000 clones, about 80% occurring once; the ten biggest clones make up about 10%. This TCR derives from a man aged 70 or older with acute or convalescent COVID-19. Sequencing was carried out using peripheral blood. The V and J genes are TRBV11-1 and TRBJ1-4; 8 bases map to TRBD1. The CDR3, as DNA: TGTGCCAGCAGCCCGAGGACAGGGCAAAATGAAAAACTGTTTTTT. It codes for CASSPRTGQNEKLFF.